The rows below give T cell receptor beta chains drawn from one sample of a study of technical replicates of blood from several donors. This table comes from immunoSEQ multiplex PCR, and its TCRdb copy is limited to in-frame clones, with some not included. The sample includes tens of thousands of clones, 91% seen only once; the top ten take about 3.9%. Sequences were obtained from PBMCs. All receptors derive from a human donor in good health. Some clones in this sample may be carry-over from other donors' samples. The CDR3 runs from the conserved cysteine through the conserved F or W. Fields, in order: D gene, clone size, J gene, V gene, CDR3 protein, CDR3 DNA. The D gene is left open where the match is weak. The listing skips clone size in some rows; elsewhere it reads once, few, many or a size class.

D gene: NA; clone size: NA; J gene: TRBJ1-1; V gene: TRBV2; CDR3 protein: CASSEMAGLPQIF; CDR3 DNA: TGTGCCAGCAGTGAAATGGCAGGTCTGCCTCAAATCTTT
D gene: NA; clone size: NA; J gene: TRBJ1-1; V gene: TRBV7-2; CDR3 protein: CASSFGQLNTEAFF; CDR3 DNA: TGTGCCAGCAGCTTCGGACAGTTGAACACTGAAGCTTTCTTT
D gene: NA; clone size: once; J gene: TRBJ1-1; V gene: TRBV6-5; CDR3 protein: CASSYDSLSNTEAFF; CDR3 DNA: TGTGCCAGCAGTTACGACAGCCTCTCGAACACTGAAGCTTTCTTT
D gene: TRBD2; clone size: NA; J gene: TRBJ2-2; V gene: TRBV19; CDR3 protein: CASSTGLAGDSTGELFF; CDR3 DNA: TGTGCCAGTAGCACGGGACTAGCGGGAGATAGCACCGGGGAGCTGTTTTTT
D gene: NA; clone size: NA; J gene: TRBJ2-7; V gene: TRBV13; CDR3 protein: CASSLAGRRYEQYF; CDR3 DNA: TGTGCCAGCAGCTTGGCGGGCAGAAGATACGAGCAGTACTTC
D gene: TRBD1; clone size: NA; J gene: TRBJ1-6; V gene: TRBV19; CDR3 protein: CASSGRGLDNSPLHF; CDR3 DNA: TGTGCCAGTAGCGGCAGGGGGCTCGATAATTCACCCCTCCACTTT
D gene: TRBD1; clone size: NA; J gene: TRBJ1-2; V gene: TRBV19; CDR3 protein: CASTLEEGTANYGYTF; CDR3 DNA: TGTGCCAGTACCCTGGAGGAGGGGACAGCTAACTATGGCTACACCTTC
D gene: TRBD2; clone size: NA; J gene: TRBJ2-7; V gene: TRBV7-9; CDR3 protein: CASSQSSGEQYF; CDR3 DNA: TGTGCCAGCAGCCAATCTAGCGGGGAGCAGTACTTC
D gene: TRBD2; clone size: NA; J gene: TRBJ2-3; V gene: TRBV29-1; CDR3 protein: CSALAGGPVDTQYF; CDR3 DNA: TGCAGCGCACTAGCGGGGGGGCCGGTAGATACGCAGTATTTT
D gene: TRBD1; clone size: NA; J gene: TRBJ1-2; V gene: TRBV4-1; CDR3 protein: CATRTGGIDGYTF; CDR3 DNA: TGCGCCACGAGGACAGGGGGTATCGATGGCTACACCTTC
D gene: NA; clone size: NA; J gene: TRBJ2-7; V gene: TRBV11-2; CDR3 protein: CASSLGGDHYEQYF; CDR3 DNA: TGTGCCAGCAGCTTAGGGGGGGACCACTACGAGCAGTACTTC
D gene: TRBD1; clone size: NA; J gene: TRBJ1-2; V gene: TRBV19; CDR3 protein: CASSAQTGAYGYTF; CDR3 DNA: TGTGCCAGTAGTGCACAAACAGGGGCCTATGGCTACACCTTC
D gene: TRBD1; clone size: NA; J gene: TRBJ1-6; V gene: TRBV6-6; CDR3 protein: CASSPGQGSYNSPLHF; CDR3 DNA: TGTGCCAGCAGTCCCGGACAGGGTAGCTATAATTCACCCCTCCACTTT
D gene: NA; clone size: NA; J gene: TRBJ1-2; V gene: TRBV5-1; CDR3 protein: CASSLVGDRPYGYTF; CDR3 DNA: TGCGCCAGCAGCTTAGTAGGGGATCGTCCCTATGGCTACACCTTC
D gene: TRBD2; clone size: NA; J gene: TRBJ2-1; V gene: TRBV13; CDR3 protein: CASSLGLAGVNYNEQFF; CDR3 DNA: TGTGCCAGCAGCTTAGGGTTAGCGGGAGTCAACTACAATGAGCAGTTCTTC
D gene: NA; clone size: NA; J gene: TRBJ2-1; V gene: TRBV7-9; CDR3 protein: CASSFYEPGVGEQFF; CDR3 DNA: TGTGCCAGCAGCTTCTACGAGCCGGGAGTCGGTGAGCAGTTCTTC
D gene: NA; clone size: NA; J gene: TRBJ1-1; V gene: TRBV6-5; CDR3 protein: CASSPRYPTEAFF; CDR3 DNA: TGTGCCAGCAGTCCCAGGTACCCTACTGAAGCTTTCTTT
D gene: NA; clone size: NA; J gene: TRBJ2-7; V gene: TRBV2; CDR3 protein: CASSEQIYEQYF; CDR3 DNA: TGTGCCAGCAGTGAACAGATCTACGAGCAGTACTTC
D gene: NA; clone size: NA; J gene: TRBJ1-2; V gene: TRBV5-4; CDR3 protein: CASSLAYQGPGNYGYTF; CDR3 DNA: TGTGCCAGCAGCTTGGCCTATCAGGGGCCGGGGAACTATGGCTACACCTTC
D gene: TRBD2; clone size: NA; J gene: TRBJ2-1; V gene: TRBV7-8; CDR3 protein: CASSLRGLAGLSSYNEQFF; CDR3 DNA: TGTGCCAGCAGCTTAAGGGGACTAGCGGGACTAAGCTCCTACAATGAGCAGTTCTTC
D gene: NA; clone size: once; J gene: TRBJ1-5; V gene: TRBV9; CDR3 protein: CASSVGTDPSNQPQHF; CDR3 DNA: TGTGCCAGCAGCGTAGGGACAGATCCTAGCAATCAGCCCCAGCATTTT
D gene: NA; clone size: NA; J gene: TRBJ1-5; V gene: TRBV6-1; CDR3 protein: CASSEARGYQPQHF; CDR3 DNA: TGTGCCAGCAGTGAAGCGCGCGGTTATCAGCCCCAGCATTTT
D gene: TRBD2; clone size: NA; J gene: TRBJ2-7; V gene: TRBV7-2; CDR3 protein: CASSKTSGGRSYEQYF; CDR3 DNA: TGTGCCAGCAGCAAGACTAGCGGAGGACGCTCCTACGAGCAGTACTTC
D gene: NA; clone size: NA; J gene: TRBJ2-7; V gene: TRBV6-5; CDR3 protein: CASSYSRGSYEQYF; CDR3 DNA: TGTGCCAGCAGTTACTCACGGGGGTCCTACGAGCAGTACTTC
D gene: NA; clone size: NA; J gene: TRBJ2-5; V gene: TRBV29-1; CDR3 protein: CSALLLGTSGTQYF; CDR3 DNA: TGCAGCGCCCTACTTCTCGGAACTAGTGGGACCCAGTACTTC
D gene: NA; clone size: NA; J gene: TRBJ1-2; V gene: TRBV7-2; CDR3 protein: CASSLMVGQIYGYTF; CDR3 DNA: TGTGCCAGCAGCTTAATGGTCGGACAAATCTATGGCTACACCTTC
D gene: TRBD2; clone size: NA; J gene: TRBJ2-7; V gene: TRBV6-1; CDR3 protein: CASSAWTSTYEQYF; CDR3 DNA: TGTGCCAGCAGTGCATGGACTAGTACCTACGAGCAGTACTTC
D gene: NA; clone size: NA; J gene: TRBJ2-6; V gene: TRBV5-1; CDR3 protein: CASSLQASGANVLTF; CDR3 DNA: TGCGCCAGCAGCTTACAGGCTTCTGGGGCCAACGTCCTGACTTTC
D gene: NA; clone size: NA; J gene: TRBJ1-2; V gene: TRBV6-5; CDR3 protein: CASIPQVGNYGYTF; CDR3 DNA: TGTGCCAGCATCCCACAGGTGGGGAACTATGGCTACACCTTC
D gene: NA; clone size: once; J gene: TRBJ2-1; V gene: TRBV30; CDR3 protein: CARTTIRANEQFF; CDR3 DNA: TGTGCCCGGACAACTATTAGAGCTAATGAGCAGTTCTTC
D gene: NA; clone size: NA; J gene: TRBJ1-2; V gene: TRBV19; CDR3 protein: CASSESPYGYTF; CDR3 DNA: TGTGCCAGTAGTGAGTCGCCCTATGGCTACACCTTC
D gene: NA; clone size: NA; J gene: TRBJ2-7; V gene: TRBV6-6; CDR3 protein: CASSWMGRAGTYEQYF; CDR3 DNA: TGTGCCAGCAGTTGGATGGGAAGGGCGGGGACCTACGAGCAGTACTTC
D gene: TRBD2; clone size: NA; J gene: TRBJ2-3; V gene: TRBV9; CDR3 protein: CASSVVAGGGTDTQYF; CDR3 DNA: TGTGCCAGCAGCGTAGTGGCGGGAGGAGGAACAGATACGCAGTATTTT
D gene: TRBD2; clone size: NA; J gene: TRBJ2-5; V gene: TRBV7-9; CDR3 protein: CASSFGGETQYF; CDR3 DNA: TGTGCCAGCAGCTTCGGGGGGGAGACCCAGTACTTC
D gene: NA; clone size: NA; J gene: TRBJ1-2; V gene: TRBV7-9; CDR3 protein: CASSGQLDGYNYGYTF; CDR3 DNA: TGTGCCAGCAGCGGACAGTTAGATGGATATAACTATGGCTACACCTTC
D gene: NA; clone size: NA; J gene: TRBJ1-2; V gene: TRBV5-6; CDR3 protein: CASSLAGTNQYYGYTF; CDR3 DNA: TGTGCCAGCAGCTTGGCGGGGACAAATCAGTACTATGGCTACACCTTC
D gene: NA; clone size: NA; J gene: TRBJ2-3; V gene: TRBV5-1; CDR3 protein: CASSRDSSRTDTQYF; CDR3 DNA: TGCGCCAGCTCCCGGGACTCCTCTCGCACAGATACGCAGTATTTT